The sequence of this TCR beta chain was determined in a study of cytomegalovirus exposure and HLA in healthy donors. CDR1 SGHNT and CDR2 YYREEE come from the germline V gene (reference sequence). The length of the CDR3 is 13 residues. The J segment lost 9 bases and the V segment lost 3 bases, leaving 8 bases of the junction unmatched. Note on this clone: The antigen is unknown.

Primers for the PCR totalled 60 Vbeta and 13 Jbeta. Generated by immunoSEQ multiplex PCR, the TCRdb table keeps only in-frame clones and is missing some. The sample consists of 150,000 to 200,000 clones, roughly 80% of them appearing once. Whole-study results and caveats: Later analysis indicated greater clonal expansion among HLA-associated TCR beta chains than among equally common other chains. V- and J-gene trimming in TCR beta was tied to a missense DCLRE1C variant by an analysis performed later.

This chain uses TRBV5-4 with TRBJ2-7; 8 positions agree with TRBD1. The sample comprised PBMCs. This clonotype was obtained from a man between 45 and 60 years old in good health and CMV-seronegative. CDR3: CASSYDRGRLQYF. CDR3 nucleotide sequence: TGTGCCAGCAGCTATGACAGGGGACGACTGCAGTACTTC.